This TCR beta chain is drawn from a study of radiation and T cells in renal cell carcinoma. Trimming shortened V by 5 bases and J by 1 base, and 17 bases separated the two germline ends. Germline V gene sequence: CDR1 SGHVS, CDR2 FNYEAQ. CDR3 length equals 16 residues. Sequenced by immunoSEQ multiplex PCR; TCRdb stores in-frame clones only, minus some. In the table there are about 86,000 clones, approximately 80% of which are singletons. The time point denotes: blood 4 weeks post-SBRT, at nephrectomy. Documented treatment: 15 Gy SBRT to primary tumor, nephrectomy 4 weeks later. The source is a man aged 45 to 65 with renal cell carcinoma. The sample consisted of blood, taken from a patient whose treatment included radiotherapy and nephrectomy. The chain couples TRBV7-6 to TRBJ1-2; maybe TRBD1 (6 bases). CDR3 region: CASSNIPGQDNYGYTF. The CDR3 region has the DNA TGTGCCAGCAGCAATATACCGGGACAAGATAACTATGGCTACACCTTC.